This T cell receptor beta chain was captured by sequencing in a study of T cell repertoires in cytomegalovirus infection. Findings of the study overall: Across the ex vivo response, the dominant clonotypes were HLA-C-restricted CMV-specific TCR beta clonotypes.

About this clonotype itself: Its antigen is unknown.

TCRdb called the reads again in MiXCR, with one record for every CDR3 protein. Among fewer than 650,000 distinct CDR3 sequences, roughly 43% were seen once, and the ten largest hold more than 40%. Sequenced material: cultured PBMCs, taken from culture after CMV antigen stimulation. The source is a human donor in good health (CMV status not recorded). Some clones in this sample may be carry-over from other donors' samples.

The chain's CDR3 is CASSPYGSSEQFF. Written as DNA, the CDR3 is TGTGCCAGCAGTCCCTACGGTTCGTCTGAGCAGTTCTTC. This chain connects TRBV5-5 to TRBJ2-1; D remains ambiguous. Germline V CDR1 and CDR2: SGHKS, YYEKEE (reference sequence). The CDR3 is 13 amino acids. Deletions cut 5 bases from V and 9 bases from J, with 15 bases between.